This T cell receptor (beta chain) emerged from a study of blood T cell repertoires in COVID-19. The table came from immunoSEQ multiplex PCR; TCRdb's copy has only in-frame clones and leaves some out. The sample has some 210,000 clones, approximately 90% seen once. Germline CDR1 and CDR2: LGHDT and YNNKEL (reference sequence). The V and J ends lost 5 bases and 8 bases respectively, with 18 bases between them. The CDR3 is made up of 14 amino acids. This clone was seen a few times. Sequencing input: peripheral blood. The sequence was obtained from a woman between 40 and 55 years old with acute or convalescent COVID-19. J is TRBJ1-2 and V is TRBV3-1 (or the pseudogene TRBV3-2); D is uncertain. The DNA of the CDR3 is TGTGCCAGCAGCTTCCGGGCTGCGGGTTCCGGCTACACCTTC. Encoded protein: CASSFRAAGSGYTF.